These T cell receptor beta chains were read from a single sample in a study of radiotherapy plus CTLA-4 blockade in lung cancer. Measured with immunoSEQ multiplex PCR; TCRdb has only the in-frame clones, and not every one. Of 49,000 or so clones in the sample, around 69% were seen once. This specimen was peripheral blood, taken from a patient treated with radiotherapy plus ipilimumab. These receptors originate from a human donor with non-small cell lung cancer who had stable disease on radiotherapy plus ipilimumab. Each CDR3 is given with its conserved first and last residue. A D gene is named only where the DNA matches it firmly. Rows may omit the clone size; those that give it use once, few, many or a size class.

d_gene: .
v_gene: TRBV7-2
j_gene: TRBJ2-7
abundance: once
CDR3aa: CASSFPGGHYEQYF
CDR3nt: TGTGCCAGCAGCTTTCCCGGGGGGCACTACGAGCAGTACTTC

d_gene: TRBD1
v_gene: TRBV28
j_gene: TRBJ1-1
abundance: once
CDR3aa: CASNPGQGNTEAFF
CDR3nt: TGTGCCAGCAACCCCGGACAGGGGAACACTGAAGCTTTCTTT

d_gene: .
v_gene: TRBV18
j_gene: TRBJ2-7
abundance: .
CDR3aa: CASSPPFGQFKLF
CDR3nt: TGTGCCAGCTCACCTCCCTTTGGACAGTTTAAGCTCTTC

d_gene: .
v_gene: TRBV10-3
j_gene: TRBJ1-2
abundance: .
CDR3aa: CAISEPNTGNYGYTF
CDR3nt: TGTGCCATCAGTGAGCCTAATACGGGCAACTATGGCTACACCTTC

d_gene: .
v_gene: TRBV2
j_gene: TRBJ1-2
abundance: .
CDR3aa: CASSDGGARRDDTF
CDR3nt: TGTGCCAGCAGTGATGGGGGGGCCCGGCGAGATGACACCTTC

d_gene: .
v_gene: TRBV6-5
j_gene: TRBJ1-5
abundance: .
CDR3aa: CASSYSGGGGQPQHF
CDR3nt: TGTGCCAGCAGTTACTCGGGAGGGGGAGGTCAGCCCCAGCATTTT

d_gene: TRBD1
v_gene: TRBV29-1
j_gene: TRBJ1-1
abundance: once
CDR3aa: CSAQGTMNTEAFF
CDR3nt: TGCAGCGCACAGGGGACCATGAACACTGAAGCTTTCTTT

d_gene: .
v_gene: TRBV12-5
j_gene: TRBJ1-5
abundance: .
CDR3aa: CASGLVLGGMGQPQHF
CDR3nt: TGTGCTAGTGGTTTGGTATTGGGGGGGATGGGGCAGCCCCAGCATTTT

d_gene: TRBD1
v_gene: TRBV9
j_gene: TRBJ2-1
abundance: few
CDR3aa: CASSLGGTGHSNEQFF
CDR3nt: TGTGCCAGCAGCTTAGGGGGGACAGGGCATTCCAATGAGCAGTTCTTC

d_gene: TRBD1
v_gene: TRBV25-1
j_gene: TRBJ1-4
abundance: .
CDR3aa: CASSQTGSREKLFF
CDR3nt: TGTGCCAGCAGCCAGACAGGGAGTCGAGAAAAACTGTTTTTT

d_gene: TRBD2
v_gene: TRBV4-1
j_gene: TRBJ2-1
abundance: few
CDR3aa: CASSQVAGSSYNEQFF
CDR3nt: TGCGCCAGCAGCCAAGTAGCGGGGAGCTCCTACAATGAGCAGTTCTTC

d_gene: .
v_gene: TRBV7-9
j_gene: TRBJ1-5
abundance: once
CDR3aa: CASSSPLNSGQPQHF
CDR3nt: TGTGCCAGCAGCTCTCCTCTGAACTCAGGGCAGCCCCAGCATTTT

d_gene: .
v_gene: TRBV5-4
j_gene: TRBJ2-7
abundance: .
CDR3aa: CASSLGQAGSYEQYF
CDR3nt: TGTGCCAGCAGCTTGGGCCAGGCCGGCTCCTACGAGCAGTACTTC

d_gene: .
v_gene: TRBV7-3
j_gene: TRBJ2-3
abundance: .
CDR3aa: CASSLKADTQYF
CDR3nt: TGTGCCAGCAGCTTAAAGGCAGATACGCAGTATTTT

d_gene: .
v_gene: TRBV2
j_gene: TRBJ2-6
abundance: .
CDR3aa: CGTRGSGANVLTF
CDR3nt: TGTGGGACCCGGGGGTCTGGGGCCAACGTCCTGACTTTC

d_gene: .
v_gene: TRBV5-1
j_gene: TRBJ1-4
abundance: .
CDR3aa: CASSLGPLGEKLFF
CDR3nt: TGCGCCAGCAGCTTGGGGCCCTTGGGCGAAAAACTGTTTTTT

d_gene: TRBD2
v_gene: TRBV10-3
j_gene: TRBJ2-7
abundance: .
CDR3aa: CAIGQPSGRYEQYF
CDR3nt: TGTGCCATCGGGCAGCCTAGCGGGAGGTACGAGCAGTACTTC

d_gene: .
v_gene: TRBV4-3
j_gene: TRBJ1-1
abundance: .
CDR3aa: CASSQGLADTEAFF
CDR3nt: TGCGCCAGCAGCCAAGGCTTGGCGGATACTGAAGCTTTCTTT

d_gene: .
v_gene: TRBV6-4
j_gene: TRBJ1-6
abundance: .
CDR3aa: CASSDGGYNSPLHF
CDR3nt: TGTGCCAGCAGTGACGGGGGGTATAATTCACCCCTCCACTTT

d_gene: .
v_gene: TRBV19
j_gene: TRBJ1-2
abundance: .
CDR3aa: CAIGGQPGALYGYTF
CDR3nt: TGTGCCATCGGAGGACAGCCAGGGGCCCTCTATGGCTACACCTTC

d_gene: .
v_gene: TRBV2
j_gene: TRBJ2-3
abundance: .
CDR3aa: CASSEWTTYGTDTQYF
CDR3nt: TGTGCCAGCAGTGAGTGGACAACTTACGGCACAGATACGCAGTATTTT

d_gene: .
v_gene: TRBV11-3
j_gene: TRBJ2-2
abundance: .
CDR3aa: CASSPRDGWTGELFF
CDR3nt: TGTGCCAGCAGCCCGCGGGATGGGTGGACCGGGGAGCTGTTTTTT

d_gene: .
v_gene: TRBV7-9
j_gene: TRBJ2-2
abundance: .
CDR3aa: CASSLGGKGSTGELFF
CDR3nt: TGTGCCAGCAGCTTAGGGGGGAAGGGGAGCACCGGGGAGCTGTTTTTT

d_gene: .
v_gene: TRBV21-1
j_gene: TRBJ2-7
abundance: .
CDR3aa: CASPGAVSSYEQYF
CDR3nt: TGTGCCAGCCCAGGGGCGGTTAGCTCCTACGAGCAGTACTTC

d_gene: .
v_gene: TRBV18
j_gene: TRBJ2-2
abundance: .
CDR3aa: CASSPTGKNSGELFF
CDR3nt: TGTGCCAGCTCACCTACAGGGAAGAACTCCGGGGAGCTGTTTTTT

d_gene: .
v_gene: TRBV18
j_gene: TRBJ2-3
abundance: .
CDR3aa: CASSPLPGDTQYF
CDR3nt: TGTGCCAGCTCACCGCTTCCGGGGGATACGCAGTATTTT

d_gene: TRBD1
v_gene: TRBV5-1
j_gene: TRBJ2-4
abundance: .
CDR3aa: CASSPDRPWVQYF
CDR3nt: TGCGCCAGCAGCCCGGACAGGCCCTGGGTTCAGTACTTC

d_gene: .
v_gene: TRBV7-2
j_gene: TRBJ2-5
abundance: .
CDR3aa: CASSFGTGQETQYF
CDR3nt: TGTGCCAGCAGCTTTGGGACGGGACAAGAGACCCAGTACTTC

d_gene: TRBD1
v_gene: TRBV28
j_gene: TRBJ2-4
abundance: .
CDR3aa: CASRSRGLIGNIQYF
CDR3nt: TGTGCCAGCAGGAGCAGGGGGCTAATCGGAAACATTCAGTACTTC

d_gene: TRBD1
v_gene: TRBV9
j_gene: TRBJ1-4
abundance: .
CDR3aa: CASSHLGQVGGEKLFF
CDR3nt: TGTGCCAGCAGCCACTTAGGACAGGTCGGGGGGGAAAAACTGTTTTTT

d_gene: .
v_gene: TRBV2
j_gene: TRBJ1-4
abundance: once
CDR3aa: CASSEDSTNEKLFF
CDR3nt: TGTGCCAGCAGTGAAGACAGCACTAATGAAAAACTGTTTTTT

d_gene: .
v_gene: TRBV7-9
j_gene: TRBJ1-5
abundance: .
CDR3aa: CASTPIVDQPQHF
CDR3nt: TGTGCCAGCACCCCAATCGTCGATCAGCCCCAGCATTTT

d_gene: .
v_gene: TRBV29-1
j_gene: TRBJ2-4
abundance: few
CDR3aa: CSAKTGFEDKNIQYF
CDR3nt: TGCAGCGCTAAAACAGGGTTTGAGGACAAAAACATTCAGTACTTC

d_gene: .
v_gene: TRBV5-5
j_gene: TRBJ1-1
abundance: .
CDR3aa: CASSLTSNTEAFF
CDR3nt: TGTGCCAGCAGCTTAACCTCGAACACTGAAGCTTTCTTT

d_gene: .
v_gene: TRBV28
j_gene: TRBJ1-2
abundance: few
CDR3aa: CASRGEFYGYTF
CDR3nt: TGTGCCAGCAGAGGGGAATTCTATGGCTACACCTTC

d_gene: .
v_gene: TRBV30
j_gene: TRBJ1-1
abundance: .
CDR3aa: CAWSRSPDTEAFF
CDR3nt: TGTGCCTGGAGTAGGTCCCCCGACACTGAAGCTTTCTTT

d_gene: .
v_gene: TRBV6-5
j_gene: TRBJ1-6
abundance: few
CDR3aa: CASREHGGLNSPLHF
CDR3nt: TGTGCCAGCAGGGAACATGGGGGATTAAATTCACCCCTCCACTTT

d_gene: .
v_gene: TRBV30
j_gene: TRBJ2-5
abundance: few
CDR3aa: CAWSVRGETQYF
CDR3nt: TGTGCCTGGAGTGTACGTGGAGAGACCCAGTACTTC

d_gene: TRBD2
v_gene: TRBV5-6
j_gene: TRBJ2-5
abundance: .
CDR3aa: CASSLVTGGYQETRYF
CDR3nt: TGTGCCAGCAGCTTGGTGACGGGGGGGTACCAAGAGACCCGGTACTTC

d_gene: .
v_gene: TRBV28
j_gene: TRBJ2-1
abundance: .
CDR3aa: CASRATIDHVF
CDR3nt: TGTGCCAGCAGAGCCACTATCGATCACGTCTTC

d_gene: .
v_gene: TRBV5-1
j_gene: TRBJ2-7
abundance: .
CDR3aa: CASSLDRVNEQYF
CDR3nt: TGCGCCAGCAGCTTGGACAGGGTCAACGAGCAGTACTTC

d_gene: .
v_gene: TRBV10-1
j_gene: TRBJ1-5
abundance: .
CDR3aa: CASSESTRPQHF
CDR3nt: TGCGCCAGCAGTGAGTCGACCCGGCCCCAGCATTTT

d_gene: .
v_gene: TRBV9
j_gene: TRBJ1-3
abundance: .
CDR3aa: CASSLESSGNTIYF
CDR3nt: TGTGCCAGCAGCCTAGAGAGCTCTGGAAACACCATATATTTT

d_gene: TRBD1
v_gene: TRBV27
j_gene: TRBJ1-2
abundance: .
CDR3aa: CASSFDPIKRQGGYGYTF
CDR3nt: TGTGCCAGCAGTTTTGACCCAATTAAGAGACAGGGAGGCTATGGCTACACCTTC

d_gene: .
v_gene: TRBV11-2
j_gene: TRBJ2-3
abundance: .
CDR3aa: CASSLGGWGGQGTQYF
CDR3nt: TGTGCCAGCAGCTTAGGTGGGTGGGGCGGTCAGGGTACGCAGTATTTT

d_gene: .
v_gene: TRBV25-1
j_gene: TRBJ1-2
abundance: .
CDR3aa: CASSTQGTANYGYTF
CDR3nt: TGTGCCAGCAGTACCCAAGGGACGGCTAACTATGGCTACACCTTC

d_gene: .
v_gene: TRBV25-1
j_gene: TRBJ2-1
abundance: .
CDR3aa: CASSRIRDTNEQFF
CDR3nt: TGTGCCAGCAGTAGAATACGGGACACCAATGAGCAGTTCTTC

d_gene: .
v_gene: TRBV18
j_gene: TRBJ1-4
abundance: .
CDR3aa: CASSPRGEGKLFF
CDR3nt: TGTGCCAGCTCCCCGAGAGGAGAGGGAAAACTGTTTTTT

d_gene: TRBD1
v_gene: TRBV6-1
j_gene: TRBJ1-2
abundance: few
CDR3aa: CASGQAVGGGYGYTF
CDR3nt: TGTGCCAGCGGACAGGCCGTCGGCGGGGGCTATGGCTACACCTTC

d_gene: .
v_gene: TRBV5-5
j_gene: TRBJ2-1
abundance: .
CDR3aa: CASILGGLNNEQFF
CDR3nt: TGTGCCAGCATCTTGGGGGGATTAAACAATGAGCAGTTCTTC

d_gene: TRBD1
v_gene: TRBV19
j_gene: TRBJ1-2
abundance: .
CDR3aa: CASSPTQGLDWNGYTF
CDR3nt: TGTGCCAGTAGTCCGACACAGGGGTTGGATTGGAATGGCTACACCTTC

d_gene: TRBD1
v_gene: TRBV5-4
j_gene: TRBJ2-6
abundance: once
CDR3aa: CATRQGLTGANVLTF
CDR3nt: TGTGCCACTAGACAGGGGCTGACTGGGGCCAACGTCCTGACTTTC

d_gene: .
v_gene: TRBV6-1
j_gene: TRBJ1-1
abundance: .
CDR3aa: CASRETGGNTEAFF
CDR3nt: TGTGCCAGCAGGGAGACAGGCGGGAACACTGAAGCTTTCTTT